One and the same sample provided the 10 T cell receptor beta chains below, sequenced in a study of blood T cell repertoires in COVID-19. Data came from immunoSEQ multiplex PCR; TCRdb stores just in-frame clones and leaves some out. Of about 260,000 clones listed, roughly four fifths are singletons. Sequenced material: peripheral blood. The receptors originated from a woman of 80 years or more with acute or convalescent COVID-19.

The rearrangement joins TRBV19 to TRBJ1-5; 9 nucleotides line up with TRBD1. Germline V lookup: CDR1 LNHDA, CDR2 SQIVND (reference sequence). V gave up 7 bases and J gave up 1 base; unmatched junction bases: 8. The CDR3 has 16 amino acids. CDR3 amino acids: CASTIQGAQSNQPQHF. The CDR3 DNA follows: TGTGCCAGTACCATACAGGGGGCGCAGAGCAATCAGCCCCAGCATTTT.

This clone was counted a single time. The chain combines TRBV28 with TRBJ1-2, with 7 positions matching TRBD1. Germline assignment: CDR1 MDHEN and CDR2 SYDVKM. CDR3 length: 12 residues. V lost 5 bases to trimming and J lost 4 bases; unmatched junction nucleotides: 1. CDR3 in amino acids: CASSNRGYGYTF. The CDR3 nucleotides read TGTGCCAGCAGTAACAGGGGCTATGGCTACACCTTC.

The V gene is TRBV3-1 (or the pseudogene TRBV3-2), the J gene TRBJ2-1, with 13 bases that match TRBD2. J lost 2 bases, V lost 4 bases, and 8 bases had no gene match. The CDR3 loop spans 18 amino acids. Germline V gives CDR1 LGHDT, CDR2 YNNKEL (reference sequence). The CDR3 region is CASSPVPTSGRTYNEQFF. CDR3 sequence (DNA): TGTGCCAGCAGCCCGGTCCCGACTAGCGGGAGGACCTACAATGAGCAGTTCTTC.

The chain employs TRBV11-3 and TRBJ2-2; the match to TRBD2 covers 12 bases. Germline assignment: CDR1 SGHNT and CDR2 YENEEA. V dropped 5 bases and J dropped 8; count of bases not matched to a gene: 6. The CDR3 length is 15 residues. CDR3: CASSRGLAGSGELFF. CDR3 nucleotides: TGTGCCAGCAGCCGCGGACTAGCGGGATCTGGGGAGCTGTTTTTT.

The chain combines TRBV5-1 with TRBJ2-5; D may be TRBD1 (5 bases). CDR1 is SGHRS and CDR2 is YFSETQ in the germline V gene. Trimming left V 4 bases short and J 2 bases short, with 15 bases between. The CDR3 is made up of 15 amino acids. The CDR3 sequence is CASSPVGQRQETQYF. The CDR3 coding sequence is TGCGCCAGCAGCCCCGTGGGGCAGAGGCAAGAGACCCAGTACTTC.

The chain uses TRBV19 and TRBJ1-2, with 10 nucleotides matching TRBD1. This CDR3 is 14 amino acids long. In germline, CDR1 is LNHDA, CDR2 SQIVND (reference sequence). V shed 7 bases and J 4 bases; nucleotides not matched to a gene: 6. The chain's CDR3 is CASKVRTGGYGYTF. CDR3 sequence (DNA): TGTGCCAGTAAAGTGAGGACAGGGGGCTATGGCTACACCTTC.

This rearrangement joins TRBV7-2 to TRBJ2-5; D gene uncertain. From germline, CDR1 is SGHTA and CDR2 FQGNSA. Trimming took off 6 bases at V and 1 base at J, with 15 bases between the two ends. This CDR3 region has 15 residues. The CDR3 loop is CASSPGFSGQETQYF. CDR3 coding DNA: TGTGCCAGCAGTCCGGGTTTTTCTGGCCAAGAGACCCAGTACTTC.

This clone occurred once. The chain combines TRBV11-2 with TRBJ1-2, with a possible D match to TRBD1 (5 bases). Germline assignment: CDR1 SGHAT and CDR2 FQNNGV. The CDR3 contains 15 residues. The V gene lost 1 base and the J gene lost 1 base, with 10 bases spanning the gap. CDR3 protein: CASSLAAGNNYGYTF. The CDR3 coding sequence is TGTGCCAGCAGCTTAGCTGCAGGGAATAACTATGGCTACACCTTC.

This rearrangement joins TRBV3-1 (or the pseudogene TRBV3-2) to TRBJ2-1, with D maybe TRBD1 (6 bases). Trimming removed 2 bases at V and 6 bases at J, with 11 bases between. Germline assignment: CDR1 LGHDT and CDR2 YNNKEL (reference sequence). This CDR3 contains 14 residues. The CDR3 region is CASSQSTGFNEQFF. The CDR3, as DNA: TGTGCCAGCAGCCAATCGACAGGCTTCAATGAGCAGTTCTTC.

The V call is TRBV18, the J call TRBJ1-2, with TRBD1 matching 11 bases. The V gene end was trimmed by 3 bases and the J gene end by 4 bases; junction bases not matched to a gene: 7. CDR3 size: 16 residues. Germline V CDR1 and CDR2: KGHSH, LQKENI. CDR3 in amino acids: CASSPGPGQGVYGYTF. DNA of the CDR3: TGTGCCAGCTCACCCGGGCCGGGACAGGGGGTCTATGGCTACACCTTC.